This passage covers 5 T cell receptor beta chains from one sample sequenced in a study. TCRdb used MiXCR to reprocess the RT-PCR reads, holding one entry per CDR3 protein. The sample carries more than 600,000 distinct CDR3 sequences, 12% to 15% recorded once. Material: memory CD4+ T cells from blood. The receptors come from a female donor in good health, serving as a healthy control.

The sample holds a few counts of this clonotype. The V gene is TRBV20-1, the J gene TRBJ1-2; D unresolved. The V and J ends lost 0 bases and 4 bases respectively, with 9 bases between them. Germline CDR1 and CDR2: DFQATT and SNEGSKA (reference sequence). This CDR3 is 13 amino acids long. The CDR3, as DNA: TGCAGTGCTAGAGATCCAGCTACCTATGGCTACACCTTC. Its translation: CSARDPATYGYTF.

This sequence joins TRBV19 and TRBJ1-5; no clear D. Trimming cost V 6 bases and J 0 bases, with 12 bases left between them. This CDR3 is built from 15 residues. CDR1 and CDR2 from the germline V gene are LNHDA and SQIVND (reference sequence). The CDR3 coding sequence is TGTGCCAGTAGCAGCCTCCAGAATAGCAATCAGCCCCAGCATTTT. Encoded protein: CASSSLQNSNQPQHF.

The chain combines TRBV5-1 with TRBJ2-2; the match to TRBD1 covers 12 bases. The CDR3 sequence is 16 residues long. Looked up from germline, CDR1 is SGHRS and CDR2 is YFSETQ. Losses at the gene ends were 1 base for V and 7 bases for J; bases not matched to a gene: 5. The CDR3 is CASSLPGQGAIGELFF. CDR3 in DNA: TGCGCCAGCAGCTTGCCGGGACAGGGGGCTATCGGGGAGCTGTTTTTT. The full variable domain, rest sourced from reference TRBV5-1 and TRBJ2-2, is KAGVTQTPRYLIKTRGQQVTLSCSPISGHRSVSWYQQTPGQGLQFLFEYFSETQRNKGNFPGRFSGRQFSNSRSEMNVSTLELGDSALYLCASSLPGQGAIGELFFGEGSRLTVL.

The CDR3 loop reads CASSGAGLVYGNQPQHF. DNA for the CDR3: TGTGCCAGCAGTGGGGCAGGGTTAGTATACGGCAATCAGCCCCAGCATTTT. This chain connects TRBV6-1 to TRBJ1-5, with TRBD1 as a possible D gene (5 bases). The CDR3 consists of 17 residues. Trimming pared 4 bases from V and 2 bases from J, leaving 18 bases between. Germline CDR1 reads MNHNS; CDR2 reads SASEGT.

The chain couples TRBV10-3 to TRBJ1-5; D uncertain. Germline values: CDR1 ENHRY, CDR2 SYGVKD. The CDR3 runs to 13 residues. V shed 6 bases and J shed 2 bases, with 8 bases lying between them. CDR3 protein: CAIRGNGNQPQHF. CDR3 nucleotides: TGTGCCATCAGGGGCAACGGCAATCAGCCCCAGCATTTT.